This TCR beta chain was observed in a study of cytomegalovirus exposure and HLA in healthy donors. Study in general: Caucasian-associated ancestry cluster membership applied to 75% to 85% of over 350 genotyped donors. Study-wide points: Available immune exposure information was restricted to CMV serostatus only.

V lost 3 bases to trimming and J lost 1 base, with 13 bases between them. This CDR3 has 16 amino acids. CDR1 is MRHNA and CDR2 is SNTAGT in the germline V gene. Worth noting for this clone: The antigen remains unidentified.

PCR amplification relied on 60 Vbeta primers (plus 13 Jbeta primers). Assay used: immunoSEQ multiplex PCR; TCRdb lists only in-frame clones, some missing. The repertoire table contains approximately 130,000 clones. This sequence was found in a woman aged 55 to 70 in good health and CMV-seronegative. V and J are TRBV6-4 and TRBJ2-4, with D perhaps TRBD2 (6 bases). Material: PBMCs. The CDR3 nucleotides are TGTGCCAGCAGTGAGGGCCCACGGGGGGCCAAAAACATTCAGTACTTC. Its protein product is CASSEGPRGAKNIQYF.